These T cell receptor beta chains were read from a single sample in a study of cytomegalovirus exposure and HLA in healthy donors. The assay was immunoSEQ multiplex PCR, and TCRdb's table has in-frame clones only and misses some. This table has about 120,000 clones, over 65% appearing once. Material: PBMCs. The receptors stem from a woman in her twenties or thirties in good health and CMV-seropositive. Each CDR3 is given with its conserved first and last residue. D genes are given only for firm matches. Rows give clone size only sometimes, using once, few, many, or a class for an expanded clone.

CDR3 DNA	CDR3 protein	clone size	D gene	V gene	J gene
TGCGCCAGCAGCTTGGCCGGGACAGGGGATGGCTACACCTTC	CASSLAGTGDGYTF	.	TRBD1	TRBV5-1	TRBJ1-2
TGTGCCAGCAGGGGAGACCCGAACACAGATACGCAGTATTTT	CASRGDPNTDTQYF	once	.	TRBV5-6	TRBJ2-3
TGTGCCAGCAGCTCAGAGGGTATTTGGTACAATGAGCAGTTCTTC	CASSSEGIWYNEQFF	.	.	TRBV5-4	TRBJ2-1
TGTGCCAGCAGCATCCAGCGGGGCCCCTACGAGCAGTACTTC	CASSIQRGPYEQYF	.	TRBD2	TRBV13	TRBJ2-7
TGTGCCTGGGCCCCTCGGGCGGGGGGGATCACAGATACGCAGTATTTT	CAWAPRAGGITDTQYF	few	TRBD2	TRBV30	TRBJ2-3
TGTGCCAGCAGTAGGGGAGGAGATACGCAGTATTTT	CASSRGGDTQYF	.	.	TRBV2	TRBJ2-3
TGCGCCAGCAGGATAACAGCCTCCGATTCACCCCTCCACTTT	CASRITASDSPLHF	.	.	TRBV2	TRBJ1-6
TGTGCCAGCAGCGCACGGGGAGAAGAGACCCAGTACTTC	CASSARGEETQYF	.	.	TRBV9	TRBJ2-5
TGTGCCAGCAGTTTAAAGGCATGGGGGACAGGGGGCCACTACGAGCAGTACTTC	CASSLKAWGTGGHYEQYF	.	TRBD1	TRBV27	TRBJ2-7
TGCGCCAGCAGCCAAGTACTAGCGGGGGAGAACACCGGGGAGCTGTTTTTT	CASSQVLAGENTGELFF	.	TRBD2	TRBV4-3	TRBJ2-2
TGTGCCATCAGTTTGACGACTGAAGCGGGGTCCTATGAGCAGTTCTTC	CAISLTTEAGSYEQFF	few	TRBD2	TRBV10-3	TRBJ2-1
TGTGCCTGGACGGTACTGCACACAGATACGCAGTATTTT	CAWTVLHTDTQYF	.	.	TRBV30	TRBJ2-3
TGTGCCAGCAGCTATGCGAGCGGGGGGGCACGTGAGACCCAGTACTTC	CASSYASGGARETQYF	.	TRBD2	TRBV7-2	TRBJ2-5
TGTGCCAGCAGCTTATTCGGACAGGGTATAACCGGGGAGCTGTTTTTT	CASSLFGQGITGELFF	few	TRBD1	TRBV7-2	TRBJ2-2
TGTGCCAGCAGCCAAGAGCCGGGACTAGCTTCCTACGAGCAGTACTTC	CASSQEPGLASYEQYF	.	TRBD2	TRBV4-2	TRBJ2-7
TGTGCTAGTGGTTTGGCCCGGGGAGGGGGGGGCTACGAGCAGTACTTC	CASGLARGGGGYEQYF	few	.	TRBV12-5	TRBJ2-7
TGTGCCAGCAGCCGGGGACAGCAAGAGACCCAGTACTTC	CASSRGQQETQYF	.	TRBD1	TRBV4-2	TRBJ2-5
TGTGCCAGCAGCGCGATGGGGACAGGGGCAACTGAAGCTTTCTTT	CASSAMGTGATEAFF	once	TRBD1	TRBV7-8	TRBJ1-1
TGTGCCAGCGGAACCTGGGGGCATGGCTACACCTTC	CASGTWGHGYTF	few	.	TRBV9	TRBJ1-2
TGTGCCAGCTCACCCGGGACAGGGGGCTACGAGCAGTACTTC	CASSPGTGGYEQYF	.	TRBD1	TRBV18	TRBJ2-7
TGCGCCAGCAGCCAGGAAGCGGGGGGCTCCTACGAGCAGTACTTC	CASSQEAGGSYEQYF	.	TRBD2	TRBV4-3	TRBJ2-7
TGTGCCAGTAATACAGGGGATCGGAACTATGGCTACACCTTC	CASNTGDRNYGYTF	.	TRBD1	TRBV19	TRBJ1-2
TGTGCCACCAGCAGCCTCACCGGGGGGTTTTATGGCTACACCTTC	CATSSLTGGFYGYTF	.	.	TRBV15	TRBJ1-2
TGTGCCACCAGCAGAGAGGGAGATCAGCCCCAGCATTTT	CATSREGDQPQHF	.	.	TRBV15	TRBJ1-5
TGCGCCAGCAGCTTCCAGGGGTCTGGCGAGCAGTACTTC	CASSFQGSGEQYF	.	.	TRBV5-1	TRBJ2-7
TGTGCCAGCACCCAAATCCCGGGACTAGCGGGGTTTACGCAGTATTTT	CASTQIPGLAGFTQYF	.	TRBD2	TRBV27	TRBJ2-3
TGCAGCGGTCGACAGGGCTACGAGCAGTACTTC	CSGRQGYEQYF	few	TRBD1	TRBV29-1	TRBJ2-7
TGTGCCAGCAGCCCCACCGGCGGTACGCAGTATTTT	CASSPTGGTQYF	.	.	TRBV14	TRBJ2-3
TGCGCCAGCAGCGACCCGGGACTAGGCATTCAGTACTTC	CASSDPGLGIQYF	few	TRBD2	TRBV5-1	TRBJ2-4
TGTGCCAGCAGCCAAGAACCAGCGGGGCCCTACAATGAGCAGTTCTTC	CASSQEPAGPYNEQFF	few	TRBD2	TRBV4-2	TRBJ2-1
TGTGCCAGCAGTTCCCGGGGAGGGGAGACCCAGTACTTC	CASSSRGGETQYF	.	TRBD2	TRBV27	TRBJ2-5
TGCGCCAGCAGCCTAACAGGACGGAAGAATGAAAAACTGTTTTTT	CASSLTGRKNEKLFF	.	.	TRBV4-1	TRBJ1-4
TGCGCCAGCAGCTTGGCGGGGACAGGGCGGAACACTGAAGCTTTCTTT	CASSLAGTGRNTEAFF	.	TRBD1	TRBV5-1	TRBJ1-1
TGTGCCAGCAGCTTTAATCGCAGGGATAATCATGAGCAGTTCTTC	CASSFNRRDNHEQFF	few	.	TRBV5-6	TRBJ2-1
TGTGCCAGCAGCTTAGGCCCGGGGGTGGGTGAGCAGTTCTTC	CASSLGPGVGEQFF	.	.	TRBV13	TRBJ2-1
TGTGCCAGCAGCTTATGGGGACAGCAAGAGACCCAGTACTTC	CASSLWGQQETQYF	once	TRBD1	TRBV11-2	TRBJ2-5
TGTGCCAGCAGCTTGGTCAGGGGCGGCTACGAGCAGTACTTC	CASSLVRGGYEQYF	.	.	TRBV7-2	TRBJ2-7